This entry lists 31 T cell receptor beta chains sequenced from one sample in a study of T cells in Graves' hyperthyroidism and ophthalmopathy. Amplified TCR beta CDR3 regions derived from RNA transcripts. The HTBI primer set served for first-round RT-PCR of the TCR CDR3. TCRdb redid the calling of the multiplex PCR reads with MiXCR, one entry per CDR3 protein. Altogether hundreds of thousands of distinct CDR3 sequences are present, 35% to 40% being singletons, with the ten largest covering approximately 8.7%. Sequencing used blood. These receptors all stem from a man aged 18 to 35 with Graves' hyperthyroidism.

CDR3 DNA sequence: TGTGCCAGCAGCGTAGCCGACAGGGCGAGCTCTGGGGCCAACGTCCTGACTTTC. Translation gives CASSVADRASSGANVLTF. The chain links TRBV9 to TRBJ2-6; TRBD1 agrees at 7 bases. This CDR3 has 18 amino acids. Trimming at V came to 0 bases and at J to 0 bases, leaving 6 bases not matched to a gene. Germline V lookup: CDR1 SGDLS, CDR2 YYNGEE.

Note on this clonotype: This sequence may be a read error, since a much larger clone differs from it by one base. This chain joins TRBV7-8 and TRBJ2-5, with 7 bases that match TRBD2. CDR1 is SGHVS, CDR2 FQNEAQ, per germline. The CDR3 is made up of 12 amino acids. In nucleotides, the CDR3 is TGTGCCAGCAGCCCCGCCCCCCAGCGGACTAGCTTC. Its protein product is CASSPAPQRTSF.

The V and J genes are TRBV2 and TRBJ1-2; D unresolved. V shed 8 bases and J shed 12 bases, with 16 bases lying between them. Germline CDR1 is SNHLY and CDR2 is FYNNEI. There are 11 residues in the CDR3. The chain's CDR3 is CASETARVHTF. CDR3 DNA sequence: TGTGCCAGCGAAACGGCCCGAGTTCACACCTTC.

The chain has TRBV29-1 and TRBJ2-7; possible D gene TRBD2, 7 bases. Trimming stripped 6 bases from V and 2 bases from J, with 17 bases between. This CDR3 is 14 amino acids long. Per germline, CDR1 SQVTM and CDR2 ANQGSEA. CDR3 protein: CSVGGGGHTYEQYF. Written as DNA, the CDR3 is TGCAGCGTCGGAGGGGGGGGGCATACCTACGAGCAGTACTTC.

The chain combines TRBV2 with TRBJ2-7, with TRBD1 identical over 7 bases. Losses at the gene ends were 7 bases for V and 5 bases for J; bases not matched to a gene: 2. The CDR3 runs 11 residues. The germline CDR1 and CDR2 sequences are SNHLY and FYNNEI. CDR3 coding DNA: TGTGCCAGCAAGGGGACAGACGAGCAGTACTTC. Its translation is CASKGTDEQYF.

The chain has TRBV7-8 and TRBJ2-5, with D maybe TRBD2 (5 bases). Germline CDR1 reads SGHVS; CDR2 reads FQNEAQ. The CDR3 loop spans 15 amino acids. V dropped 4 bases and J dropped 4 bases, with 16 bases sitting between them. DNA for the CDR3: TGTGCCAGCAGCTCCCCTAGCCTCCTCGGAGAGACCCAGTACTTC. Protein: CASSSPSLLGETQYF.

The gene calls are TRBV6-2 or TRBV6-3 and TRBJ2-5; D ambiguous. The CDR3 runs to 13 residues. Germline V gene data show CDR1 as MNHEY and CDR2 as SVGEGT. V was clipped by 2 bases and J by 5 bases, with 9 bases between them. CDR3 nucleotides: TGTGCCAGCAGTTACCCCGACCGGGAGACCCAGTACTTC. Residues: CASSYPDRETQYF.

This clonotype was seen repeatedly, ten times or more. The chain employs TRBV7-2 and TRBJ1-2, with D unclear. There are 13 residues in the CDR3. With 0 bases removed from V and 4 bases from J, the gap between germline ends came to 6 bases. In germline, CDR1 is SGHTA, CDR2 FQGNSA. This CDR3 reads CASSLARTYGYTF. The CDR3 DNA sequence: TGTGCCAGCAGCTTAGCGCGTACCTATGGCTACACCTTC.

The V call is TRBV5-1, the J call TRBJ2-5; no clear D. Germline V gene data show CDR1 as SGHRS and CDR2 as YFSETQ. V was pared by 0 bases and J by 4 bases, with 10 bases between. The CDR3 totals 14 residues. DNA for the CDR3: TGCGCCAGCAGCTTGGAGGTTGGCGTAGAGACCCAGTACTTC. Translating gives CASSLEVGVETQYF.

The V call is TRBV7-2, the J call TRBJ1-6; TRBD1 is a possible D gene (5 bases). The CDR3 is 14 residues long. From germline, CDR1 is SGHTA and CDR2 FQGNSA. Trimming shortened V by 5 bases and J by 7 bases, and 12 bases separated the two germline ends. CDR3 loop: CASSVGRDNSPLHF. DNA of the CDR3: TGTGCCAGCAGCGTAGGCAGGGACAATTCACCCCTCCACTTT.

This clonotype was found many times. CDR3 sequence (DNA): TGTGCCAGCAGCTTAGCGGCAGGGAAAACCTACGAGCAGTACTTC. Translated: CASSLAAGKTYEQYF. The chain couples TRBV7-8 to TRBJ2-7; D might be TRBD1 (5 bases). There are 15 residues in the CDR3. From germline, CDR1 is SGHVS and CDR2 FQNEAQ. V lost 0 bases and J lost 2, with 11 bases in between.

This clonotype came up a few times. V is TRBV7-2 and J is TRBJ1-4, with D unclear. The germline V gene encodes CDR1 SGHTA and CDR2 FQGNSA. Trimming left V 5 bases short and J 8 bases short, with 18 bases between. The CDR3 totals 15 residues. CDR3 sequence: CASSPTSTLEEKLFF. The DNA for the CDR3 is TGTGCCAGCAGCCCCACATCTACACTCGAAGAAAAACTGTTTTTT.

Note on this clonotype: This may come from a read error, since a much larger clone is one base off. The chain has TRBV19 and TRBJ1-5; the D is unclear. Trimming took 8 bases from V and 5 from J, leaving 19 bases between them. This CDR3 contains 15 residues. Germline V CDR1 and CDR2: LNHDA, SQIVND (reference sequence). The DNA for the CDR3 is TGTGCCAGTCAATCTATAGAACAGCAAGATCAGCCCCAGCATTTT. Its translation: CASQSIEQQDQPQHF.

The chain employs TRBV20-1 and TRBJ2-7, with 10 bases aligning to TRBD1. CDR1 is DFQATT and CDR2 is SNEGSKA in the germline V gene (reference sequence). The CDR3 totals 15 residues. V shed 0 bases and J 4 bases; nucleotides not matched to a gene: 6. CDR3 in DNA: TGCAGTGCTAGAGATATGGGACAGGGGACGTACGAGCAGTACTTC. Translating it yields CSARDMGQGTYEQYF.

This clonotype was seen only a few times. The chain links TRBV25-1 to TRBJ2-7, with a weak D call TRBD2 (7 bases). The CDR3 consists of 17 residues. In germline, CDR1 is MGHDK, CDR2 SYGVNS. Deletions cut 6 bases from V and 2 bases from J, with 23 bases between. The CDR3 nucleotides are TGTGCCAGCAGCTACGGGGGGAAAGGGGGAAACCCCTACGAGCAGTACTTC. Its translation is CASSYGGKGGNPYEQYF.

Comments on this clonotype: Relative to the germline gene, one junction end is altered; a read error may explain this. The genes are TRBV2 and TRBJ2-2, with 7 bases aligning to TRBD2. CDR3 length equals 16 residues. CDR1 SNHLY and CDR2 FYNNEI come from the germline V gene. CDR3 DNA sequence: TGTTCCAGCACTGATGGCGGGAGAGCCGACAACGGGGAGCTGTTTTTT. This translates into CSSTDGGRADNGELFF.

The chain employs TRBV9 and TRBJ2-2; unclear D gene. CDR1 is SGDLS, CDR2 YYNGEE, per germline. The germline V and J ends were trimmed by 2 bases and 2 bases, with 10 bases remaining between them. The CDR3 extends over 15 amino acids. Written as DNA, the CDR3 is TGTGCCAGCAGCGTTGACGCCGTTAACACCGGGGAGCTGTTTTTT. Translation gives CASSVDAVNTGELFF.

With respect to this clonotype: Given a much more abundant clone one base away, this may be a read error. The V gene is TRBV10-3, the J gene TRBJ2-5; TRBD1 might be the D (5 bases). With 3 bases removed from V and 5 bases from J, the gap between germline ends came to 7 bases. In germline, CDR1 is ENHRY, CDR2 SYGVKD. The CDR3 is 12 amino acids. The CDR3 DNA sequence: TGTGCCATCAGTGACAGGGATGAGACCCAGTACTTC. Translated: CAISDRDETQYF.

This chain connects TRBV4-1 to TRBJ2-5, with 14 bases that match TRBD2. CDR1 and CDR2 (germline): MGHRA, YSYEKL. V was clipped by 1 base and J by 5 bases; unmatched bases: 9. This CDR3 is built from 18 residues. CDR3 sequence (DNA): TGCGCCAGCAGCCAAGGGGGGACTAGCGGGGGCCAGGGGGAGACCCAGTACTTC. Encoded protein: CASSQGGTSGGQGETQYF.

The V and J genes are TRBV20-1 and TRBJ2-7; the D gene is possibly TRBD2 (5 bases). The length of the CDR3 is 13 residues. Trimming removed 3 bases from V and 4 bases from J, with 13 bases in between. Germline lookup yields CDR1 DFQATT and CDR2 SNEGSKA (reference sequence). The CDR3 DNA reads TGCAGTGCTAGTGTACCGGGGAAATACGAGCAGTACTTC. It translates to CSASVPGKYEQYF.

The CDR3 DNA reads TGTGCCAGCAGCTGGGACAGCCAGGACGAGCAGTACTTC. It translates to CASSWDSQDEQYF. The gene calls are TRBV7-9 and TRBJ2-7; 7 bases are a match to TRBD1. Germline V CDR1 and CDR2: SEHNR, FQNEAQ (reference sequence). The trim removed 4 bases at V and 5 bases at J, leaving 5 bases unmatched. The CDR3 has 13 amino acids.

The sample holds many counts of this clonotype. The chain recombines TRBV2 with TRBJ2-2; D uncertain. Trimming removed 3 bases from V and 15 bases from J, with 14 bases in between. The CDR3 loop spans 12 amino acids. Per the germline V gene, CDR1 is SNHLY and CDR2 is FYNNEI. The CDR3 loop reads CASSDFSTWLFF. CDR3 nucleotide sequence: TGTGCCAGCAGTGACTTCTCGACATGGTTGTTTTTT.

V is TRBV9 and J is TRBJ2-5; 7 bases are a match to TRBD1. The germline V gene has CDR1 SGDLS and CDR2 YYNGEE. V was pared by 7 bases and J by 3 bases, with 15 bases of the junction left unmatched. This CDR3 is 16 amino acids long. The CDR3 DNA sequence: TGTGCCAGCGCGATTCTTGGGACAGCCCAAGAAGAGACCCAGTACTTC. Amino acids: CASAILGTAQEETQYF.

In this sample, this clonotype turned up many times. V gene TRBV19 combines with J gene TRBJ1-6; no firm D call. This CDR3 is built from 13 residues. Trimming removed 5 bases from V and 9 bases from J, with 11 bases in between. CDR1 LNHDA and CDR2 SQIVND come from the germline V gene (reference sequence). CDR3 sequence: CASSLATPSPLHF. The CDR3 nucleotides are TGTGCCAGTAGTTTGGCCACCCCTTCACCCCTCCACTTT.

About this clonotype: The junction differs from germline at one of its ends, possibly a read error. The chain carries TRBV10-3 and TRBJ1-5; D remains unclear. CDR3 length equals 14 residues. Germline CDR1 is ENHRY and CDR2 is SYGVKD. The CDR3 nucleotides are TGTGCCATCGGTGAGCCGCGGGCTGGTCAGCCCCAGCATTTT. It encodes CAIGEPRAGQPQHF.

The V call is TRBV12-5, the J call TRBJ2-7; D call uncertain. Germline V gives CDR1 LGHNT, CDR2 FRNRAP. The CDR3 has 12 amino acids. The V end lost 2 bases, the J end lost 4 bases, and 6 bases lay between the germline ends. The CDR3 DNA is TGTGCTAGTGGTTTGCCACCATACGAGCAGTACTTC. Protein: CASGLPPYEQYF.

This clonotype was counted ten times or more. The chain recombines TRBV29-1 with TRBJ2-5, with 8 bases lining up with TRBD2. Germline CDR1 and CDR2: SQVTM and ANQGSEA. This CDR3 region has 16 residues. The V segment lost 4 bases and the J segment 5 bases; nucleotides outside the gene matches: 15. The CDR3 DNA reads as TGCAGCGTTGTCAGAACTAGCGGCCGAGGTGGGGAGACCCAGTACTTC. It specifies CSVVRTSGRGGETQYF.

Concerning this clonotype: A much larger clone is a single base away; this may be a read error. The J gene is TRBJ2-5, the V gene TRBV4-2; D might be TRBD2 (6 bases). There are 14 residues in the CDR3. Germline V gene lookup returns CDR1 LGHNA and CDR2 YNFKEQ. For the CDR3, the DNA is TGTGCCAGCGGCCAAGATAGCGGCCAAGAGACCCAGTACTTC. Encoded protein: CASGQDSGQETQYF.

The chain recombines TRBV9 with TRBJ1-1; D might be TRBD1 (6 bases). V dropped 10 bases and J dropped 3 bases, with 22 bases sitting between them. Germline lookup yields CDR1 SGDLS and CDR2 YYNGEE. The CDR3 is made up of 15 amino acids. The CDR3: CAWSVLGGAYTEAFF. The CDR3 DNA follows: TGTGCCTGGAGTGTACTTGGGGGGGCCTACACTGAAGCTTTCTTT.

The J gene is TRBJ1-2, the V gene TRBV5-1, with TRBD1 matching 7 bases. CDR3 size: 14 residues. Unmatched junction bases numbered 10, after V lost 4 bases and J lost 7 bases. CDR1 is SGHRS, CDR2 YFSETQ, per germline. The CDR3 region has the DNA TGCGCCAGCAGCCCGGACGTAGGGGGCTTTGGCTACACCTTC. Translated, it gives CASSPDVGGFGYTF.

The rearrangement uses TRBV7-9 and TRBJ2-7, with a tentative D call TRBD2 (5 bases). Per the germline V gene, CDR1 is SEHNR and CDR2 is FQNEAQ (reference sequence). The CDR3 consists of 12 residues. Trimming took off 10 bases at V and 5 bases at J, with 15 bases between the two ends. The DNA for the CDR3 is TGTGCCATCCGGACTGTAAGAGACGAGCAGTACTTC. Translated: CAIRTVRDEQYF.